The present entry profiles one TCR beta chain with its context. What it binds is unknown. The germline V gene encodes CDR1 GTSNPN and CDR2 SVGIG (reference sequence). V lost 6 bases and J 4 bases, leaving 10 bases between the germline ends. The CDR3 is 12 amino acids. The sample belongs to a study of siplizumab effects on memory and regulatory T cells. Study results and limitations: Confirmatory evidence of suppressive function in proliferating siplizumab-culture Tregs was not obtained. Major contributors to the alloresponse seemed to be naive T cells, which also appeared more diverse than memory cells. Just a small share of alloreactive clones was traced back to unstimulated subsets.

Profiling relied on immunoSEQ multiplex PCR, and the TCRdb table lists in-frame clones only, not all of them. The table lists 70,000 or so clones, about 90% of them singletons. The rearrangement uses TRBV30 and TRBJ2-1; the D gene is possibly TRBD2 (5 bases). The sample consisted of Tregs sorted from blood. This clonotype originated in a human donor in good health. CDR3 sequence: CACRTGYNEQFF. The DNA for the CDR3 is TGTGCCTGTCGGACGGGATACAATGAGCAGTTCTTC.